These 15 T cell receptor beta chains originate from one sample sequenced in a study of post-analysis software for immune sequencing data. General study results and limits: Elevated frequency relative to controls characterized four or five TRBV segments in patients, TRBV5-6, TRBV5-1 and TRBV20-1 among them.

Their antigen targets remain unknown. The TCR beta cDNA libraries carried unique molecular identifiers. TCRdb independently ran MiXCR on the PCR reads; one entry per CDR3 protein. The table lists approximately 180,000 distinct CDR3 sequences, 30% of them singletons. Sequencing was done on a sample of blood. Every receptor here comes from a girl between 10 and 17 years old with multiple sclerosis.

Written as DNA, the CDR3 is TGTGCCAGCACCGGAATGGGGGAGTATCGGGCGGGATGTAGCACAGATACGCAGTATTTT. Translated: CASTGMGEYRAGCSTDTQYF. The chain has TRBV14 and TRBJ2-3, with D maybe TRBD2 (6 bases). Trimming took 7 bases from V and 0 from J, leaving 29 bases between them. Germline CDR1 and CDR2: SGHDN and FVKESK. This CDR3 is 20 amino acids long.

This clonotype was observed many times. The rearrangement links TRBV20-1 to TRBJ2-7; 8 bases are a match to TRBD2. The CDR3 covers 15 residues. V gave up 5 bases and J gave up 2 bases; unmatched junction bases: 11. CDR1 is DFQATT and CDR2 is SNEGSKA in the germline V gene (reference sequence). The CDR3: CSAAVGLAGPYEQYF. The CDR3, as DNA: TGCAGTGCTGCCGTGGGTTTAGCGGGACCCTACGAGCAGTACTTC.

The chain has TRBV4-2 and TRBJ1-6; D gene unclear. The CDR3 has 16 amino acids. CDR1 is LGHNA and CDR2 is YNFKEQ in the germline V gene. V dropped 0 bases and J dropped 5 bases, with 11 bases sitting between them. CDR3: CASSQEPQADNSPLHF. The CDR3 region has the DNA TGTGCCAGCAGCCAAGAGCCCCAGGCCGATAATTCACCCCTCCACTTT.

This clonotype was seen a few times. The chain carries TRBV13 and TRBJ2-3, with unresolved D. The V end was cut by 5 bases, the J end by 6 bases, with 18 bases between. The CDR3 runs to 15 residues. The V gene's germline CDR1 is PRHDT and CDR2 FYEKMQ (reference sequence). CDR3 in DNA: TGTGCCAGCAGCCCCGGGCTCCTCCAATCGGATACGCAGTATTTT. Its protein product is CASSPGLLQSDTQYF.

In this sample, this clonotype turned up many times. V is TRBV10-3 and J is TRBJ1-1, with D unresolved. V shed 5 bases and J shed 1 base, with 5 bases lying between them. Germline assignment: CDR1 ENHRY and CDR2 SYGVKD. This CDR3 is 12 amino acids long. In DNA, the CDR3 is TGTGCCATCAGTCCAAAGAACACTGAAGCTTTCTTT. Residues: CAISPKNTEAFF.

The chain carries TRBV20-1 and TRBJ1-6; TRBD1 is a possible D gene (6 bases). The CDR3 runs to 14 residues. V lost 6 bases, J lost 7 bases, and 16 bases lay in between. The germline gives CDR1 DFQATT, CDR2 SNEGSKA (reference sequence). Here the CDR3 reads CSATTGTNNSPLHF. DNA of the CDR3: TGCAGTGCAACTACCGGGACAAACAATTCACCCCTCCACTTT.

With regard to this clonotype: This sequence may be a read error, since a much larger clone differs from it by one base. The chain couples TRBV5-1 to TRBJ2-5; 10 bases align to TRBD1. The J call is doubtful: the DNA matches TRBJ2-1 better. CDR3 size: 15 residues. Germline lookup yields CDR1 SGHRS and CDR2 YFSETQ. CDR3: CASSLAGDRGETQFF. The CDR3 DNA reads TGCGCCAGCAGCTTGGCAGGGGACAGGGGAGAGACCCAGTTCTTC.

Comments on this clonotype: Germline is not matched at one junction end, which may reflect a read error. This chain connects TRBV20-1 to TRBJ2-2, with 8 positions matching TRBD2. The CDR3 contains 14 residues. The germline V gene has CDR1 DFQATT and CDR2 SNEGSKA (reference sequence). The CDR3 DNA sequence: TGCAGTGCTGCCCTTGCGGGAGGTACCGGGGAGCGGTTTTTT. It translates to CSAALAGGTGERFF.

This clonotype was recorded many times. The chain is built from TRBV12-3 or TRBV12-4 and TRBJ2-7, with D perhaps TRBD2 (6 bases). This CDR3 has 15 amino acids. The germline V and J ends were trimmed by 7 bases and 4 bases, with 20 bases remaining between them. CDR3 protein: CASTREVGGPYEQYF. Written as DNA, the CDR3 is TGTGCCAGCACCCGAGAGGTGGGGGGACCTTACGAGCAGTACTTC.

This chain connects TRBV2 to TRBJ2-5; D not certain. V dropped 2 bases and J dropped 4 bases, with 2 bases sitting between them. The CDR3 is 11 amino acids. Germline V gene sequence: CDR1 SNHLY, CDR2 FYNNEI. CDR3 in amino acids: CASSERETQYF. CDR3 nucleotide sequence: TGTGCCAGCAGTGAAAGAGAGACCCAGTACTTC.

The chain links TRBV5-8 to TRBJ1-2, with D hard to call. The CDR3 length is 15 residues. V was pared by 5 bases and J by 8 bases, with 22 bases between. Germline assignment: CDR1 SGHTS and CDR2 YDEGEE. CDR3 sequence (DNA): TGTGCCAGCAGTGGGGTACGGGGTCCCGCCGGCGGCTACACCTTC. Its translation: CASSGVRGPAGGYTF.

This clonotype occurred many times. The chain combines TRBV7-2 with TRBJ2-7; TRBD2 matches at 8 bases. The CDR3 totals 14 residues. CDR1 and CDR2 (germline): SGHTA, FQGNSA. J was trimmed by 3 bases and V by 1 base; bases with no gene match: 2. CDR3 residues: CASSLDSGSYEQYF. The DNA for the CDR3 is TGTGCCAGCAGCTTAGACAGCGGGAGCTACGAGCAGTACTTC.

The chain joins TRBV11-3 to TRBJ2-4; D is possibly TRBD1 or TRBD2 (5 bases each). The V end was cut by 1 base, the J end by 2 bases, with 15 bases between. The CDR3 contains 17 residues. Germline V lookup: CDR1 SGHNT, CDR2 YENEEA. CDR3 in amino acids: CASSLGSGVGPKNIQYF. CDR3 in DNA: TGTGCCAGCAGCTTAGGGAGCGGCGTGGGGCCCAAAAACATTCAGTACTTC.

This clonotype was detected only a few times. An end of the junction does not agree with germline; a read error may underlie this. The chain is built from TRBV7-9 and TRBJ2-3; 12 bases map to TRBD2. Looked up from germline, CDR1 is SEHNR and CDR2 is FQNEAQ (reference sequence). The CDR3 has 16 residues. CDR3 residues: CAGSPWTSGTTDTQYF. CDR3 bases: TGTGCCGGCAGCCCATGGACTAGCGGGACCACAGATACGCAGTATTTT.

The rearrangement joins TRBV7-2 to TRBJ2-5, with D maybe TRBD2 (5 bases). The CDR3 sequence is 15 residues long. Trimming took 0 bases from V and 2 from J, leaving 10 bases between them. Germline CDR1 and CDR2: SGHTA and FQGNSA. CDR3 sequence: CASSLALSGQETQYF. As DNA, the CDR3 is TGTGCCAGCAGCTTAGCGCTCAGCGGACAAGAGACCCAGTACTTC.